The clone carrying this T cell receptor (beta chain) appeared many times. As yet, its antigen is unknown. Ophthalmopathy absent within 18 months of follow-up marked hyperthyroidism as stable. Patients were excluded if they had other autoimmune diseases or uncontrolled infections, and likewise if pregnancy or lactation applied. This sample is drawn from a study of Graves' ophthalmopathy and Graves' hyperthyroidism. TCR beta CDR3 amplification used RNA transcripts. RT-PCR was first run with HTBI primers, then multiplex PCR in a second round. TCRdb fed the multiplex PCR reads into MiXCR, producing one record per CDR3 protein. The repertoire holds just over 400,000 distinct CDR3 sequences, with around 20% as singletons. General study results and limits: Most expanded clonotypes in thyroid above 0.001 frequency also showed up in blood. Predictions made by the model for ophthalmopathy progression reached under 71% sensitivity and around 72% specificity.

The clonotype comes from a woman aged 18-30 years with stable Graves' hyperthyroidism. The sample consisted of peripheral blood.

CDR3 DNA: TGTGCCAGCAGCTTACAGCGGTCCGACCAAGAGACCCAGTACTTC. It encodes CASSLQRSDQETQYF. The gene calls are TRBV7-6 and TRBJ2-5; D might be TRBD2 (5 bases). V lost 2 bases and J 0 bases, leaving 10 bases between the germline ends. The CDR3 length is 15 residues. Germline-derived CDR1 and CDR2 are SGHVS and FNYEAQ.